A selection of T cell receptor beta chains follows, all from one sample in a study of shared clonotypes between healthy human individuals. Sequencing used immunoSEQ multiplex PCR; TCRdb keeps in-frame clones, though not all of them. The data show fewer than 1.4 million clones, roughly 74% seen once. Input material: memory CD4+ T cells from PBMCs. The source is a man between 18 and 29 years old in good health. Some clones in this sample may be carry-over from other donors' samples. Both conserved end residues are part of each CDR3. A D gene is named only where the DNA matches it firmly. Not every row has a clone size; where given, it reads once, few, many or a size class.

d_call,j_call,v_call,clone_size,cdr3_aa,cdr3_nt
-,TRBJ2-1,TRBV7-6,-,CASSLGYAQSYNEQFF,TGTGCCAGCAGCTTAGGGTATGCACAATCCTACAATGAGCAGTTCTTC
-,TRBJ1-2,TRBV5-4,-,CASSLDRATNYGYTF,TGTGCCAGCAGCTTGGACAGGGCCACTAACTATGGCTACACCTTC
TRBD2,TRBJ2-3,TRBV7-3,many,CASSPHVGEGTQYF,TGTGCCAGCAGCCCCCACGTTGGGGAGGGTACGCAGTATTTT
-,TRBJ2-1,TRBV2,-,CASSRLRSSYNEQFF,TGTGCCAGCAGCCGTTTAAGGAGCTCCTACAATGAGCAGTTCTTC
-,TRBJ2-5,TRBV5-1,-,CASSWDTMETQYF,TGCGCCAGCAGCTGGGACACCATGGAGACCCAGTACTTC
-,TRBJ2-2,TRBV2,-,CASSDPTSNPGELFF,TGTGCCAGCAGTGATCCTACTAGCAATCCCGGGGAGCTGTTTTTT
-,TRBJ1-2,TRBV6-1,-,CASSEGGNGYTF,TGTGCCAGCAGTGAAGGGGGTAACGGCTACACCTTC
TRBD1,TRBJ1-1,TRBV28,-,CASDLDRRQLNTEAFF,TGTGCCAGCGACCTGGACAGGCGCCAACTGAACACTGAAGCTTTCTTT
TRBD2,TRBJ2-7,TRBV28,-,CASSPIGLAGNYEQYF,TGTGCCAGCAGTCCAATAGGACTAGCGGGAAACTACGAGCAGTACTTC
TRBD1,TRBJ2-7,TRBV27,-,CASSRRTGESYEQYF,TGTGCCAGCAGCCGCCGGACAGGGGAATCATACGAGCAGTACTTC
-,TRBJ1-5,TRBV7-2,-,CASSLVVNQPQHF,TGTGCCAGCAGCTTAGTGGTTAATCAGCCCCAGCATTTT
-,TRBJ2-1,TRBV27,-,CASSSPYEGHNHNEQFF,TGTGCCAGCAGCTCACCCTATGAAGGTCATAACCACAATGAGCAGTTCTTC
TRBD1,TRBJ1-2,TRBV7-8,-,CASSMRQGNYGYTF,TGTGCCAGCAGCATGAGACAGGGCAACTATGGCTACACCTTC
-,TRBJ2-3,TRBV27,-,CASRTLGGDTQYF,TGTGCCAGCCGAACCCTAGGGGGAGATACGCAGTATTTT
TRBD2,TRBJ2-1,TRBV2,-,CASSPERGGSYNEQFF,TGTGCCAGCAGTCCTGAGCGGGGGGGAAGCTACAATGAGCAGTTCTTC
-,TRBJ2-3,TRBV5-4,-,CASSWEISDTQYF,TGTGCCAGCAGCTGGGAGATCTCAGATACGCAGTATTTT
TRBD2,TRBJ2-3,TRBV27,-,CASSLLGSGRGTDTQYF,TGTGCCAGCAGTTTATTGGGGAGCGGGAGAGGAACAGATACGCAGTATTTT
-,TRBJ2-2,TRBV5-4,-,CASSREWAANTGELFF,TGTGCCAGCAGCCGCGAGTGGGCGGCTAACACCGGGGAGCTGTTTTTT
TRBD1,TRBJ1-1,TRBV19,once,CASSLVGQLNTEAFF,TGTGCCAGTAGTCTAGTGGGACAGCTGAACACTGAAGCTTTCTTT
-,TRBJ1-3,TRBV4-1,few,CASSQDTARNTIYF,TGCGCCAGCAGCCAAGACACGGCTAGAAACACCATATATTTT
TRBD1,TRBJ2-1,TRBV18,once,CASSPRARQGVGYNEQFF,TGTGCCAGCTCACCCCGCGCCCGACAGGGTGTCGGCTACAATGAGCAGTTCTTC
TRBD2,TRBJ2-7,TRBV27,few,CASSPRTSGRQYEQYF,TGTGCCAGCAGTCCTCGGACTAGCGGGAGGCAATACGAGCAGTACTTC
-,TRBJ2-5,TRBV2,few,CASLEDRFETQYF,TGTGCCAGCTTGGAGGACAGATTCGAGACCCAGTACTTC
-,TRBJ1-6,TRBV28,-,CASSLIGAGITLHF,TGTGCCAGCAGTTTAATCGGTGCTGGGATAACCCTCCACTTT
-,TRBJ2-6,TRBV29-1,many,CSVLKLGSGANVLTF,TGCAGCGTGCTTAAACTTGGCTCTGGGGCCAACGTCCTGACTTTC
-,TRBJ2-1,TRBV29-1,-,CSVVAVRGNEQFF,TGCAGCGTCGTAGCGGTGAGGGGCAATGAGCAGTTCTTC